This passage covers 16 T cell receptor beta chains from one sample sequenced in a study of blood T cell repertoires in COVID-19. Produced via immunoSEQ multiplex PCR; TCRdb's table is partial and in-frame only. The sample holds more than 120,000 clones, over 80% seen once. Sequences were obtained from peripheral blood. These TCRs come from a woman between 50 and 59 years old with acute or convalescent COVID-19.

This rearrangement joins TRBV2 to TRBJ2-7, with a tentative D call TRBD2 (6 bases). CDR3 size: 13 residues. V lost 3 bases to trimming and J lost 0 bases, with 6 bases between them. CDR1 and CDR2 from the germline V gene are SNHLY and FYNNEI. The CDR3 loop is CASSEEGSYEQYF. For the CDR3, the DNA is TGTGCCAGCAGTGAGGAGGGCTCCTACGAGCAGTACTTC.

The chain is built from TRBV6-5 and TRBJ2-7; possibly TRBD1 for D (5 bases). V was pared by 6 bases and J by 2 bases, with 14 bases between. Germline V gene sequence: CDR1 MNHEY, CDR2 SVGAGI. The CDR3 has 14 amino acids. The CDR3 sequence: CASRPQDYAYEQYF. For the CDR3, the DNA is TGTGCCAGCAGACCACAGGATTATGCCTACGAGCAGTACTTC.

The chain is built from TRBV19 and TRBJ1-2; possibly TRBD1 for D (5 bases). Germline V gives CDR1 LNHDA, CDR2 SQIVND (reference sequence). The CDR3 length is 13 residues. Trimming shortened V by 4 bases and J by 3 bases, and 9 bases separated the two germline ends. CDR3 in amino acids: CASSNGGDYGYTF. In nucleotides, the CDR3 is TGTGCCAGTAGTAACGGGGGGGACTATGGCTACACCTTC.

The chain links TRBV2 to TRBJ1-1; 8 bases are a match to TRBD1. Germline V gene lookup returns CDR1 SNHLY and CDR2 FYNNEI. The J segment lost 4 bases and the V segment lost 5 bases, leaving 9 bases of the junction unmatched. The CDR3 spans 15 residues. CDR3 sequence: CASSQLATGGTEAFF. For the CDR3, the DNA is TGTGCCAGCAGTCAGCTGGCCACAGGGGGCACTGAAGCTTTCTTT.

CDR3 sequence (DNA): TGCAGCGTTGGACACCACGAGCAGTACTTC. Amino acid sequence: CSVGHHEQYF. This sequence joins TRBV29-1 and TRBJ2-7; no clear D. Germline V gives CDR1 SQVTM, CDR2 ANQGSEA. V lost 4 bases to trimming and J lost 5 bases, with 6 bases between them. The CDR3 contains 10 residues.

The J gene is TRBJ1-6, the V gene TRBV7-2; D is unresolved. The CDR3 totals 14 residues. V lost 3 bases and J 9 bases, leaving 12 bases between the germline ends. The germline V gene has CDR1 SGHTA and CDR2 FQGNSA. This CDR3 is CASSFSQRSSPLHF. The CDR3 coding sequence is TGTGCCAGCAGCTTCTCCCAGCGAAGTTCACCCCTCCACTTT.

The rearrangement uses TRBV9 and TRBJ1-2, with a weak D call TRBD1 (5 bases). The CDR3 contains 12 residues. CDR1 and CDR2 (germline): SGDLS, YYNGEE. The V end was cut by 4 bases, the J end by 4 bases, with 8 bases between. The CDR3 protein is CASSLDSYGYTF. CDR3 nucleotides: TGTGCCAGCAGCCTCGACAGCTATGGCTACACCTTC.

CDR3 DNA sequence: TGTGCCACCAGCAGGGACATTCCCACTGAAGCTTTCTTT. Its protein product is CATSRDIPTEAFF. This chain joins TRBV15 and TRBJ1-1; tentatively, D is TRBD1 (5 bases). CDR1 and CDR2 from the germline V gene are LNHNV and YYDKDF (reference sequence). The CDR3 is made up of 13 amino acids. V was pared by 3 bases and J by 4 bases, with 9 bases between.

V is TRBV5-1 and J is TRBJ2-2; no definite D call. V gave up 0 bases and J gave up 7 bases, with 13 bases separating them. The CDR3 sequence is 15 residues long. Germline CDR1 SGHRS, CDR2 YFSETQ. The CDR3 reads CASSLDYIRNGELFF. Written as DNA, the CDR3 is TGCGCCAGCAGCTTGGACTATATTCGGAACGGGGAGCTGTTTTTT.

The CDR3 DNA follows: TGCAGCGTTGAGGGGAGGGGTGATACGCAGTATTTT. It translates to CSVEGRGDTQYF. The chain recombines TRBV29-1 with TRBJ2-3; 7 bases align to TRBD2. The CDR3 spans 12 residues. Losses at the gene ends were 3 bases for V and 6 bases for J; bases not matched to a gene: 3. Germline V gives CDR1 SQVTM, CDR2 ANQGSEA.

J is TRBJ1-1 and V is TRBV7-3; maybe TRBD1 (6 bases). This CDR3 has 14 amino acids. Trimming left V 1 base short and J 7 bases short, with 13 bases between. In germline, CDR1 is SGHTA, CDR2 FQGTGA. CDR3 nucleotide sequence: TGTGCCAGCAGCTTAATTGCAGGGGATGGTGAAGCTTTCTTT. Its translation is CASSLIAGDGEAFF.

The chain recombines TRBV5-6 with TRBJ1-6, with TRBD1 as a possible D gene (6 bases). Trimming stripped 2 bases from V and 2 bases from J, with 8 bases between. Germline V CDR1 and CDR2: SGHDT, YYEEEE. There are 15 residues in the CDR3. This CDR3 reads CASSLRDTYNSPLHF. DNA of the CDR3: TGTGCCAGCAGCTTAAGGGACACCTATAATTCACCCCTCCACTTT.

The chain is built from TRBV7-8 and TRBJ1-2, with 7 bases matching TRBD1. The CDR3 is 13 amino acids. Germline V CDR1 and CDR2: SGHVS, FQNEAQ. V lost 5 bases, J lost 8 bases, and 8 bases stayed unmatched. CDR3 amino acids: CASSPTGEGGYTF. CDR3 DNA: TGTGCCAGCAGCCCCACAGGGGAAGGGGGCTACACCTTC. Using reference TRBV7-8 and TRBJ1-2 for the parts outside the CDR3, the full variable domain is GAGVSQSPRYKVAKRGQDVALRCDPISGHVSLFWYQQALGQGPEFLTYFQNEAQLDKSGLPSDRFFAERPEGSVSTLKIQRTQQEDSAVYLCASSPTGEGGYTFGSGTRLTVV.

The rearrangement uses TRBV30 and TRBJ2-7; D might be TRBD1 (5 bases). V gave up 0 bases and J gave up 3 bases, with 9 bases separating them. The CDR3 length is 13 residues. Looked up from germline, CDR1 is GTSNPN and CDR2 is SVGIG (reference sequence). CDR3 region: CAWSVDSNYEQYF. The DNA for the CDR3 is TGTGCCTGGAGTGTAGACAGCAACTACGAGCAGTACTTC.

The V and J genes are TRBV19 and TRBJ2-7, with a tentative D call TRBD2 (5 bases). The germline V and J ends were trimmed by 0 bases and 5 bases, with 8 bases remaining between them. CDR1 is LNHDA, CDR2 SQIVND, per germline (reference sequence). The CDR3 has 13 amino acids. CDR3 protein: CASSIDRGNEQYF. Here the CDR3 DNA reads TGTGCCAGTAGTATAGATCGGGGTAACGAGCAGTACTTC.

As for this clone: A read error may produce the germline difference seen at one junction end. V is TRBV13 and J is TRBJ2-3; D may be TRBD1 (6 bases). The CDR3 extends over 16 amino acids. Germline assignment: CDR1 PRHDT and CDR2 FYEKMQ (reference sequence). As DNA, the CDR3 is TGTGCCAGCAGCCTAGGGGCAGGGGAATTGACAGATACGCAGTATTTT. Its translation is CASSLGAGELTDTQYF.